This TCR beta chain was captured by sequencing in a study of blood T cell repertoires in COVID-19 (dated by TCRdb to 2019 to 2021). Regarding the research as a whole: Samples from collaborators originated in the United States, Italy and Spain and spanned both the acute and convalescent phases of COVID-19. Subjects who had been exposed to COVID-19, were actively infected with it, or had recovered from it provided the deeply sampled blood TCRbeta repertoires that made up the dataset. The sample metadata nearly always contained a de-identified subject ID, COVID-19 status, age in years and sex. The prospective study material was composed of cDNA or gDNA derived from T cells, B-cell-depleted T cells, or PBMCs. HLA class I and class II types, where available, came from metadata supplied by the sample provider rather than from assay-based typing. The samples were drawn from two sources: the first 160 participants of the ongoing ImmuneRACE study, and 950 to 1,500 subjects contributed by 6 global collaborators. The repertoires were made available in a free public database intended to serve as a resource for research on the immune response to SARS-CoV-2.

Overall study outcomes, separate from this receptor: The amount of clinical and demographic metadata varied by source and participant and was provided uncurated.

TCRbeta CDR3 regions were amplified from genomic DNA by means of the immunoSEQ Assay, a bias-controlled multiplex PCR. In the original analysis: Nucleated cell counts per sample were estimated from amplification of reference gene primers within the assay. To quantify the absolute abundance of each unique TCRbeta CDR3 rearrangement, sequence reads were collapsed and filtered. Productive Simpson clonality was computed per sample as the square root of Simpson's diversity index over productive rearrangements. This immuneACCESS table, as held by TCRdb, lists in-frame sequences with V and J called but not all clones. Of the missing ones, under half trace to an unresolved V gene in checked studies; the others have no known cause. The V and J calls and the clone size are those of that table, but D and trimming were determined from the DNA. This sample gives about 220,000 clones in total; just under 85% of them show up just once. The top ten constitute approximately 1.3% of the sample.

Enrolling through a virtual design, the prospective study's participants ranged in age from roughly 18 to 95 years and lived across some 22 United States geographic areas. Cohort assignment in the prospective study relied on participant-reported clinical history from a screening survey and a study questionnaire. Mobile phlebotomists in the prospective study collected whole blood, serum and a nasopharyngeal or oropharyngeal swab from every participant. Additional blood draws and questionnaires over an approximately 2-month period could optionally be provided by prospective study participants. Before DNA extraction, prospective study blood samples were shipped either frozen or at room temperature. On this clone itself: It lacks a known antigen. Base-call qualities are not available, and no considerably larger clone is one nucleotide away.

CDR1 and CDR2 were assigned from the germline V gene as MDHEN and SYDVKM. V has 6 bases trimmed and J has 5 bases trimmed; junction bases matching no gene number 13. From its cysteine to its phenylalanine, the CDR3 spans 17 amino acids. Only the CDR3 region is kept as DNA, spanning 51 bases read in frame from base 1. Rearrangement joined TRBV28 to TRBJ2-7, and TRBD2 aligns with 13 junction nucleotides. The specimen was PBMCs or T cells enriched from blood (not recorded which). The receptor's source is a middle-aged woman with acute COVID-19. The sequence in DNA is TGTGCCAGCAGCCCCGAACTAGCGGGAGGGCCCCTCAACGAGCAGTACTTC. Its translation is CASSPELAGGPLNEQYF.